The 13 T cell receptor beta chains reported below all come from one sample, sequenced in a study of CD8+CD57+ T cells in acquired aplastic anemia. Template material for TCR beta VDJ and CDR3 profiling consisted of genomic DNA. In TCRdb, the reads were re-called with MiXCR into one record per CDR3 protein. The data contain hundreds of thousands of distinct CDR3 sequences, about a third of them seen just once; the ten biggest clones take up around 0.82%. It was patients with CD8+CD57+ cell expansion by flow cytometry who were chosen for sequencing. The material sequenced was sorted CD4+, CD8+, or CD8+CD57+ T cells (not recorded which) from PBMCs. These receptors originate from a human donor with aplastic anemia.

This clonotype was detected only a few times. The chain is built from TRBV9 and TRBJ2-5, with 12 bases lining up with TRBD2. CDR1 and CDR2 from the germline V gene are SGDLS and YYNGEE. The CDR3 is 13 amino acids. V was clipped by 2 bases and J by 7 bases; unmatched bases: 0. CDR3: CASSVGLAGTQYF. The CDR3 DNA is TGTGCCAGCAGCGTGGGACTAGCGGGGACCCAGTACTTC.

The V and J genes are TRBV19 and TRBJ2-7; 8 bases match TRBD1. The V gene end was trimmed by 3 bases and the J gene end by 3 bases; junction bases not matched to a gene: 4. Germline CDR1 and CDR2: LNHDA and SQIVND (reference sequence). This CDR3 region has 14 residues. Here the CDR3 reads CASSIRGPLYEQYF. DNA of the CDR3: TGTGCCAGTAGTATCAGGGGGCCCCTCTACGAGCAGTACTTC.

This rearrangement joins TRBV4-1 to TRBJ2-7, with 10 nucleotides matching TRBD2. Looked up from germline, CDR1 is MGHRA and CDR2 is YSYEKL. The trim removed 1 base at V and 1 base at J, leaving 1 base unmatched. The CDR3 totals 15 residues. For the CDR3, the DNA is TGCGCCAGCAGCCAAGTGACTAGCGGGTCCTACGAGCAGTACTTC. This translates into CASSQVTSGSYEQYF.

The CDR3 sequence: CSARPTPNEQFF. The CDR3 nucleotides are TGCAGTGCTAGACCTACTCCTAATGAGCAGTTCTTC. The V and J genes are TRBV20-1 and TRBJ2-1, with no clear D. Deletions cut 2 bases from V and 7 bases from J, with 9 bases between. The CDR3 contains 12 residues. CDR1 DFQATT and CDR2 SNEGSKA come from the germline V gene (reference sequence).

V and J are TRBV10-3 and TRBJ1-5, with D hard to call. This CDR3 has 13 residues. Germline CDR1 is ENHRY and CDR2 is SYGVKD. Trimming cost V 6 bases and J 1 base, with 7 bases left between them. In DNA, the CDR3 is TGTGCCATCAGCCAAGACAGCAATCAGCCCCAGCATTTT. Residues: CAISQDSNQPQHF.

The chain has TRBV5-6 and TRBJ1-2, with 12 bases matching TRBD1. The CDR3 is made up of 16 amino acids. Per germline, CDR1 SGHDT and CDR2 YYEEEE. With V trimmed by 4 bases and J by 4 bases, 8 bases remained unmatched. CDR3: CASSLTGQGAGYGYTF. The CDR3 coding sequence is TGTGCCAGCAGCCTGACGGGACAGGGGGCTGGCTATGGCTACACCTTC.

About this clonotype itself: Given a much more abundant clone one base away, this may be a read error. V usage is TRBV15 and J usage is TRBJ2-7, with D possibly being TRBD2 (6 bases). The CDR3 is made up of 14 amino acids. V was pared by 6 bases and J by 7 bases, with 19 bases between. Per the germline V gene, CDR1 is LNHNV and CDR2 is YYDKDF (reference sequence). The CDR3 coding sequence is TGTGCCACCAGTCGGGGGAGCTCCTACAATGAGCAGTACTTC. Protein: CATSRGSSYNEQYF.

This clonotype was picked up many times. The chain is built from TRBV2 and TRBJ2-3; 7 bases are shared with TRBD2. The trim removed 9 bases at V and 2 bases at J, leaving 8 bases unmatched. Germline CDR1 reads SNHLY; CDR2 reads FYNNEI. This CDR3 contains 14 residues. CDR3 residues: CASPSSGHTDTQYF. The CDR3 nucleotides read TGTGCCAGTCCCTCTAGCGGTCACACAGATACGCAGTATTTT. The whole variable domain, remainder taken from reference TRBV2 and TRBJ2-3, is EPEVTQTPSHQVTQMGQEVILRCVPISNHLYFYWYRQILGQKVEFLVSFYNNEISEKSEIFDDQFSVERPDGSNFTLKIRSTKLEDSAMYFCASPSSGHTDTQYFGPGTRLTVL.

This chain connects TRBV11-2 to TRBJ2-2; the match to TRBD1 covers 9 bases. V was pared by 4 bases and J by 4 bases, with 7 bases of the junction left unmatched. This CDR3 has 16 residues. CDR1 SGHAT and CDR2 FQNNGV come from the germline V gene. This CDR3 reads CASSSLQGASTGELFF. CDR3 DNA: TGTGCCAGCAGCTCATTACAGGGGGCGAGCACCGGGGAGCTGTTTTTT.

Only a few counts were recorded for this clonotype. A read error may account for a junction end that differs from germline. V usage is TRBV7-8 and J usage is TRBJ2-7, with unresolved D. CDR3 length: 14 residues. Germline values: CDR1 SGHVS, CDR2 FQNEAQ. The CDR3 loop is CASSQDRGSYERYF. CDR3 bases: TGTGCCAGCAGCCAAGATCGTGGCAGCTACGAGCGGTACTTC.

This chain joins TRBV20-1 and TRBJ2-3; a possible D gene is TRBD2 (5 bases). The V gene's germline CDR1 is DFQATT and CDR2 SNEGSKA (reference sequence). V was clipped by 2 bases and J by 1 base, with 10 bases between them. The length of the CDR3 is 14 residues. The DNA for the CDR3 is TGCAGTGCTAGACCCGGACTGCGCACAGATACGCAGTATTTT. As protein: CSARPGLRTDTQYF.

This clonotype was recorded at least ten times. The CDR3 here is CASSVGGRVETQYF. The CDR3 DNA reads TGTGCCAGCAGCGTGGGCGGGAGGGTAGAGACCCAGTACTTC. The chain employs TRBV9 and TRBJ2-5, with 9 bases that match TRBD2. Looked up from germline, CDR1 is SGDLS and CDR2 is YYNGEE. V was pared by 2 bases and J by 4 bases, with 3 bases of the junction left unmatched. The CDR3 totals 14 residues.

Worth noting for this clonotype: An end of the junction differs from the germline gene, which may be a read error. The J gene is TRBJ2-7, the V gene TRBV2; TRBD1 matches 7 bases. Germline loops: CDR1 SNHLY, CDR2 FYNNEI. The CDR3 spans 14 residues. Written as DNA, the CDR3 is TGTGCCAGCGGGGACAGAGATTATGTCTACGAGCGGTACTTC. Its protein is CASGDRDYVYERYF.